The sequence of this T cell receptor (beta chain) was determined in a study of blood T cell repertoires in COVID-19. The length of the CDR3 is 15 residues. Between the trimmed V and J ends, which lost 0 bases and 2 bases, there was a span of 10 bases. Germline V gene lookup returns CDR1 MNHEY and CDR2 SVGAGI. The protocol was immunoSEQ multiplex PCR, while the TCRdb copy is restricted to in-frame clones and leaves out a portion. Of fewer than 250,000 clones listed, around 86% were seen once; the top ten hold less than 5%. Adults between roughly 18 and 90 years of age took part from more than 20 US areas.

This clonotype originated in a woman between 35 and 50 years old with acute COVID-19. The sample comprised PBMCs or T cells enriched from blood (not recorded which). V gene TRBV6-5 combines with J gene TRBJ1-1; D perhaps matches TRBD1 (5 bases). Here the CDR3 reads CASSYSRQTNTEAFF. Written as DNA, the CDR3 is TGTGCCAGCAGTTACTCCAGACAGACTAACACTGAAGCTTTCTTT.